This is a list of T cell receptor beta chains from one sample in a study of cytomegalovirus exposure and HLA in healthy donors. Libraries were prepared by immunoSEQ multiplex PCR; TCRdb keeps only in-frame clonotypes and omits some of them. The sample has some 150,000 clones, about 94% seen once. The sequenced material came from PBMCs. The receptors derive from a young man in good health and CMV-seropositive. Both conserved end residues are trimmed from each CDR3. Fields, in order: CDR3 length, J gene, V gene, CDR3 protein.

16 | TRBJ2-6 | TRBV7-5 | ARSFSLAGNSGANVLT
13 | TRBJ2-3 | TRBV7-8 | ASSGTTGGVNTQY
12 | TRBJ2-2 | TRBV30 | AWTDRVDTGELF
11 | TRBJ2-5 | TRBV15 | ATRGRPQETQY
11 | TRBJ1-3 | TRBV10-2 | ASSESEGNTIY
14 | TRBJ1-1 | TRBV28 | ASSPRGGAMNTEAF
14 | TRBJ2-2 | TRBV27 | ASSSLTGELPGELF
13 | TRBJ2-7 | TRBV7-6 | ASSTWGQGSHEQY
14 | TRBJ2-7 | TRBV9 | ASSLGTSGSNYEQY
13 | TRBJ2-2 | TRBV30 | AWSSGRRLLGELF
14 | TRBJ1-5 | TRBV28 | ASSSQVLHSNQPQH
13 | TRBJ2-1 | TRBV7-9 | ASSLGGGGGNEQF
13 | TRBJ2-7 | TRBV18 | ASSPGTGTTYEQY
11 | TRBJ1-6 | TRBV10-2 | ASRDRPNSPLH
12 | TRBJ2-4 | TRBV5-3 | ARSVGQGENIQY
16 | TRBJ2-5 | TRBV27 | ASSTGWGTSGRQETQY
13 | TRBJ2-1 | TRBV19 | ASSIRGSSYNEQF
13 | TRBJ2-1 | TRBV18 | ASSPSGRAANEQF
13 | TRBJ2-7 | TRBV2 | ASSEGWGQSYEQY
13 | TRBJ2-3 | TRBV28 | ASSLLAGGPGTQY
13 | TRBJ1-6 | TRBV5-4 | ASSSVTGSNSPLH
11 | TRBJ1-5 | TRBV2 | ASSARINQPQH
12 | TRBJ1-1 | TRBV2 | ASRMTGGITEAF
11 | TRBJ1-2 | TRBV29-1 | SVYGTPRYGYT